This T cell receptor (beta chain) was sequenced during a study of T-cell reconstitution after alpha-beta-depleted transplantation in children. General study results and limits: At around two months after transplant, the alpha-beta T cells were reportedly derived from several hundred expanded clones that came from non-depleted graft cells.

This clonotype came up a few times. What it binds is unknown. This sample's TCRbeta library carried unique molecular identifier barcodes. TCRdb itself ran the PCR reads through MiXCR, one entry per CDR3 protein. The sample has roughly 790,000 distinct CDR3 sequences, less than 20% seen once. This CDR3 comprises 18 residues. Deletions cut 5 bases from V and 1 base from J, with 18 bases between. Germline lookup yields CDR1 LNHDA and CDR2 SQIVND (reference sequence). The J gene is TRBJ2-6, the V gene TRBV19; the D is unclear. Material: PBMCs, mostly from graft donor cells, obtained 360 days after TCRalphabeta/CD19-depleted stem cell transplant. The origin of this receptor is a male patient between 5 and 17 years old who had a stem cell transplant for acute lymphoblastic leukemia, so the T cells may come from the graft donor. CDR3 residues: CASSEASPWVSGANVLTF. CDR3 in DNA: TGTGCCAGTAGTGAAGCGTCGCCTTGGGTTTCTGGGGCCAACGTCCTGACTTTC.